This entry describes one T cell receptor (beta chain). Its binding antigen is unknown. Base-call qualities are not available, and no considerably larger clone is one nucleotide away. The data are from a study of blood T cell repertoires in COVID-19 (dated by TCRdb to 2019 to 2021). Context from the whole study: Collaborator samples came from the United States, Italy and Spain and covered acute and convalescent phases of COVID-19. Samples were obtained from the ongoing ImmuneRACE study (first 160 participants) and from 1,254 subjects provided by 6 global collaborators. The repertoires were made available in a free public database intended to serve as a resource for research on the immune response to SARS-CoV-2. Subjects who had been exposed to COVID-19, were actively infected with it, or had recovered from it provided the deeply sampled blood TCRbeta repertoires that made up the dataset. Where HLA class I and class II types were available, the types were taken from metadata supplied by the sample provider, not from assay-based typing. The prospective study material was composed of cDNA or gDNA derived from T cells, B-cell-depleted T cells, or PBMCs. Nearly every sample came with metadata listing a de-identified subject ID, COVID-19 status, age in years and sex.

Whole blood was collected in K2EDTA tubes by collaborating institutions according to the institutions' own protocols. Collaborator samples were shipped for TCRbeta analysis as frozen whole blood, isolated PBMCs, or DNA extracted from either sample type. From the cysteine through the phenylalanine, the CDR3 covers 15 amino acids. Solely the CDR3 DNA is kept, with 45 bases framed from the first base. Based on the germline V gene, the CDR1 and CDR2 sequences are KGHSH and LQKENI. Trimming at the junction amounts to 3 bases on V and 3 bases on J, and the germline ends lie 14 bases apart. TCRbeta CDR3 regions were amplified from genomic DNA using the immunoSEQ Assay, a bias-controlled multiplex PCR. As for the original processing: Nucleated cell counts per sample were estimated from amplification of reference gene primers within the assay. To quantify the absolute abundance of each unique TCRbeta CDR3 rearrangement, sequence reads were collapsed and filtered. For each sample, productive Simpson clonality was calculated as the square root of Simpson's diversity index over productive rearrangements. TCRdb stores this immuneACCESS table with in-frame sequences only. Part of the clones is absent; in the studies checked, under half of the shortfall reflects unresolved V genes, and no reason is known for the rest. The V and J calls and clone size come from that table; D and trimming were worked out from the DNA. This sample has approximately 280,000 clones in its table, and about nine tenths of those were observed once. The ten largest clones represent around 2% of the sample.

Broad study findings and their caveats: The amount of clinical and demographic metadata varied by source and participant and was provided uncurated.

Sequences were obtained from peripheral blood. This receptor was identified in a man in his fifties with acute or convalescent COVID-19. The rearranged chain carries TRBV18 and TRBJ1-1; the D gene remains uncertain. The sequence in DNA is TGTGCCAGCTCACCTATTTCGGGTGGTGACACTGAAGCTTTCTTT. Translation gives CASSPISGGDTEAFF.